The entry below gives a single T cell receptor (beta chain) sequence along with its context. This entry is derived from a study of blood T cell repertoires in COVID-19. Generated by immunoSEQ multiplex PCR, the TCRdb table keeps only in-frame clones and is missing some. Of roughly 250,000 clones listed, approximately 85% are singletons. Germline V gene lookup returns CDR1 SGHRS and CDR2 YFSETQ. The CDR3 contains 15 residues. Trimming removed 2 bases from V and 0 bases from J; junction bases left unmatched: 1. The chain carries TRBV5-1 and TRBJ2-7, with 11 bases matching TRBD1. The receptor's source is a woman in her forties or fifties who had recovered from COVID-19. The sequenced material came from PBMCs or T cells enriched from blood (not recorded which). The CDR3: CASSFGTGGSYEQYF. CDR3 coding DNA: TGCGCCAGCAGCTTTGGGACAGGGGGCTCCTACGAGCAGTACTTC.